This T cell receptor (beta chain) derives from a study of shared T cell receptors in the human thymus. TCRdb's copy holds only in-frame clones and misses some; the assay was immunoSEQ multiplex PCR. This sample has 500,000 to 550,000 clones, with about 84% found just once. The germline gives CDR1 SGHAT, CDR2 FQNNGV. The CDR3 loop spans 16 amino acids. V shed 0 bases, J shed 4 bases, and the junction held 7 bases outside the gene matches. The same specimen was also included in a second study, on human thymus T cells. As that report states: Infants, healthy and Finnish, who were having corrective surgery for congenital heart defects served as donors. The source of the thymus tissue was resections taken during corrective heart surgery. Within thymic and blood repertoires, V and J gene usage appeared to be biased. Related studies noted strongly shared thymic repertoires across unrelated people.

The chain employs TRBV11-2 and TRBJ2-3; 7 bases line up with TRBD2. Sequenced: thymocytes. This TCR came from a boy under three years old with a congenital heart defect. The CDR3 bases are TGTGCCAGCAGCTTAGACCAAACGGGAGGCGCAGATACGCAGTATTTT. Translation gives CASSLDQTGGADTQYF. Full variable domain (missing parts from reference TRBV11-2 and TRBJ2-3): EAGVAQSPRYKIIEKRQSVAFWCNPISGHATLYWYQQILGQGPKLLIQFQNNGVVDDSQLPKDRFSAERLKGVDSTLKIQPAKLEDSAVYLCASSLDQTGGADTQYFGPGTRLTVL.